The present T cell receptor (beta chain) was sequenced within a study of blood T cells in healthy people across ages. Aged about 6 to 100, donors were systemically healthy Caucasians from Russia. The ends were cut back, 4 bases at V and 1 base at J, with 8 bases in the middle. The CDR3 spans 14 residues. Germline loops: CDR1 SGHRS, CDR2 YFSETQ. Then a second PCR, running roughly 7 to 11 cycles, was carried out with a sample-barcoded 5' primer and a J-beta primer mix. TCRdb fed the 5' RACE reads into MiXCR, producing one record per CDR3 protein. The sample shows over 1,200,000 distinct CDR3 sequences, 59% of them seen only once. This clonotype was detected a few times. Its antigen is unknown. The study, taken as a whole, reports: Observed TCR beta diversity per million T cells went down as age went up. This fall followed a roughly linear course with age. The study could not conclusively compare naive and antigen-experienced cells, given its unsorted PBMCs.

The clonotype originates from a man younger than 35 in good health. The rearrangement uses TRBV5-1 and TRBJ2-2; weak D call: TRBD1 (5 bases). Sequenced: blood. This CDR3 is CASSPQGNTGELFF. The CDR3 region has the DNA TGCGCCAGCAGCCCGCAGGGGAACACCGGGGAGCTGTTTTTT.